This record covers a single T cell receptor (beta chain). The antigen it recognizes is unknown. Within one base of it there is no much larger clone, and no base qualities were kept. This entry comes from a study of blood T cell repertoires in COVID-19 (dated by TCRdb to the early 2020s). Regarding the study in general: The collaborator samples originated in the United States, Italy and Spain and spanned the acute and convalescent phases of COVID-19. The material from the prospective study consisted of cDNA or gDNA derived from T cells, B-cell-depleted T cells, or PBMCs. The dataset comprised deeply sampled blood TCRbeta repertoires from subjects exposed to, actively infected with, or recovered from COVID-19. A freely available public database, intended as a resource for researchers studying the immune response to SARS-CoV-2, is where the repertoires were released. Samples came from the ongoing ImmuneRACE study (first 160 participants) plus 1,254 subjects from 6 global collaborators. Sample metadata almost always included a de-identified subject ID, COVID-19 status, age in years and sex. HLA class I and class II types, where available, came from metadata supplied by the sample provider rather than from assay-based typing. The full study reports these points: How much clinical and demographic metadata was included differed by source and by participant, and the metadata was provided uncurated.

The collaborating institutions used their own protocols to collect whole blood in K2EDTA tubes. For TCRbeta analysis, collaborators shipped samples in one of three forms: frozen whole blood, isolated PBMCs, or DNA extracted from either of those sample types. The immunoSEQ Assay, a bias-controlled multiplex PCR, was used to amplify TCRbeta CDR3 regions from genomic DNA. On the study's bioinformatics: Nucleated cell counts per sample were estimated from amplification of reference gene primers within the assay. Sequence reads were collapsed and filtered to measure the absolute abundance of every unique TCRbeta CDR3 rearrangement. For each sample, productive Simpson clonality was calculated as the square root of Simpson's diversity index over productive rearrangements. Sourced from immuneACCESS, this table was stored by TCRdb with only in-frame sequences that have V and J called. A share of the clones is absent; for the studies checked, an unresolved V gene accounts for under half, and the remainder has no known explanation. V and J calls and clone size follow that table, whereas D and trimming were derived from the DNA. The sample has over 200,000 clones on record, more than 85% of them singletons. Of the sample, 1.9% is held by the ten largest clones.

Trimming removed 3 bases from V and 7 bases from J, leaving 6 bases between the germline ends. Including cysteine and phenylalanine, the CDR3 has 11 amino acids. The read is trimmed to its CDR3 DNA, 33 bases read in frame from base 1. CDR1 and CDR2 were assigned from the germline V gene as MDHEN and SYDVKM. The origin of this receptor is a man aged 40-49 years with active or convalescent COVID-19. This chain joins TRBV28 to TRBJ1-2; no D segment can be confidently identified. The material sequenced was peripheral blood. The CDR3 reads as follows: CASSFPTGYTF. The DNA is TGTGCCAGCAGTTTTCCTACTGGCTACACCTTC.